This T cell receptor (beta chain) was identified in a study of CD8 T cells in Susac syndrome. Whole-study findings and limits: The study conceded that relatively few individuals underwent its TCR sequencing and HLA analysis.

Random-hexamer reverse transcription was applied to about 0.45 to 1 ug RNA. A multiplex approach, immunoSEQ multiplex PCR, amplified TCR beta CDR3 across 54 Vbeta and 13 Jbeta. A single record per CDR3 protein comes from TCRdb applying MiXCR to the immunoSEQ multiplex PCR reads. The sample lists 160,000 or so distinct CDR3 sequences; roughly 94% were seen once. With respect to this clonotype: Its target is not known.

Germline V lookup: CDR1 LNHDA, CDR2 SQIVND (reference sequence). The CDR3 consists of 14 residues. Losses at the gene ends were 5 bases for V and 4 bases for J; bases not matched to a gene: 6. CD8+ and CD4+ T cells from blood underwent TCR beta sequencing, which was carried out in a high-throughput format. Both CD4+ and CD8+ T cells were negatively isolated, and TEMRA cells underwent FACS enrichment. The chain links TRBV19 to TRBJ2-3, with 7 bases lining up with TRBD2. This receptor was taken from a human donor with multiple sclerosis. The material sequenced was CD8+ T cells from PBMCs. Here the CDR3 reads CASSRAGEADTQYF. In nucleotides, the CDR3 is TGTGCCAGTAGTCGGGCGGGGGAGGCAGATACGCAGTATTTT.